These 17 T cell receptor beta chains were all obtained from the same sample, sequenced in a study of blood T cell repertoires in COVID-19. Assay: immunoSEQ multiplex PCR; the TCRdb copy retains only in-frame clones and omits some. This table has fewer than 500,000 clones, roughly nine tenths appearing once. Material: PBMCs or T cells enriched from blood (not recorded which). The receptors derive from a woman aged 18-29 years who had recovered from COVID-19.

The chain carries TRBV30 and TRBJ1-5, with 9 bases identical to TRBD1. CDR1 and CDR2 (germline): GTSNPN, SVGIG (reference sequence). Trimming took 0 bases from V and 9 from J; bases not matched to a gene: 3. The CDR3 is 13 amino acids. The CDR3 sequence is CAWSVDRGGPQHF. CDR3 sequence (DNA): TGTGCCTGGAGTGTTGACAGGGGGGGGCCCCAGCATTTT.

The gene calls are TRBV18 and TRBJ2-1; TRBD1 matches at 7 bases. Germline-derived CDR1 and CDR2 are KGHSH and LQKENI. The junction had 8 bases not matched to a gene; V was cut back by 3 bases and J by 3 bases. CDR3 length equals 16 residues. In DNA form, the CDR3 reads TGTGCCAGCTCACCGGGACAGAATTGGCGCTACAATGAGCAGTTCTTC. Translating it yields CASSPGQNWRYNEQFF.

This clone was recorded once. The chain combines TRBV4-1 with TRBJ1-2; D may be TRBD1 (5 bases). The CDR3 extends over 14 amino acids. Trimming pared 4 bases from V and 0 bases from J, leaving 9 bases between. CDR1 is MGHRA and CDR2 is YSYEKL in the germline V gene. CDR3 sequence: CASSPRTPNYGYTF. The CDR3 DNA reads TGCGCCAGCAGCCCAAGGACACCTAACTATGGCTACACCTTC.

V is TRBV25-1 and J is TRBJ2-5; 12 bases fit TRBD2. The CDR3 covers 16 residues. Germline CDR1 MGHDK, CDR2 SYGVNS. V lost 3 bases to trimming and J lost 5 bases; unmatched junction nucleotides: 7. Here the CDR3 reads CASSDSSGGAWETQYF. As DNA, the CDR3 is TGTGCCAGCAGTGATTCTAGCGGGGGGGCCTGGGAGACCCAGTACTTC.

J is TRBJ2-3 and V is TRBV10-1, with 8 bases fitting TRBD1. The germline V gene encodes CDR1 WNHNN and CDR2 SYGVQD (reference sequence). The CDR3 is 17 amino acids. Trimming at V came to 6 bases and at J to 5 bases, leaving 16 bases not matched to a gene. The chain's CDR3 is CASSSTGTGENRDTQYF. The CDR3 DNA sequence: TGCGCCAGCAGCTCGACCGGGACAGGTGAAAACCGAGATACGCAGTATTTT.

The rearrangement joins TRBV28 to TRBJ1-1, with D tentatively TRBD1 (5 bases). Deletions cut 5 bases from V and 0 bases from J, with 13 bases between. In germline, CDR1 is MDHEN, CDR2 SYDVKM. This CDR3 spans 15 amino acids. The DNA for the CDR3 is TGTGCCAGCAGTGAAAGTGGACACCTGAACACTGAAGCTTTCTTT. Translation: CASSESGHLNTEAFF.

The chain combines TRBV11-2 with TRBJ1-3; TRBD1 aligns across 7 bases. There are 14 residues in the CDR3. After removal of 11 bases from V and 2 bases from J, the junction contained 9 bases not matched to a gene. Germline-derived CDR1 and CDR2 are SGHAT and FQNNGV. CDR3 amino acids: CACRQGITGNTIYF. DNA of the CDR3: TGTGCCTGTAGACAGGGAATAACTGGAAACACCATATATTTT.

The gene calls are TRBV7-2 and TRBJ2-5, with TRBD2 matching over 7 bases. Germline V gene lookup returns CDR1 SGHTA and CDR2 FQGNSA. V shed 1 base and J 2 bases; nucleotides not matched to a gene: 4. The CDR3 is made up of 15 amino acids. CDR3 coding DNA: TGTGCCAGCAGCTTAGGCGGGGGTTTACAAGAGACCCAGTACTTC. It is translated as CASSLGGGLQETQYF. Looking up the rest from reference TRBV7-2 and TRBJ2-5 gives the full variable domain: GAGVSQSPSNKVTEKGKDVELRCDPISGHTALYWYRQSLGQGLEFLIYFQGNSAPDKSGLPSDRFSAERTGGSVSTLTIQRTQQEDSAVYLCASSLGGGLQETQYFGPGTRLLVL.

J is TRBJ1-2 and V is TRBV5-1; 9 bases fit TRBD1. The CDR3 is 17 amino acids. Germline V lookup: CDR1 SGHRS, CDR2 YFSETQ. V was pared by 4 bases and J by 1 base, with 11 bases of the junction left unmatched. The CDR3 reads CASSPSGQGPDNYGYTF. The CDR3 region has the DNA TGCGCCAGCAGCCCCTCTGGACAGGGGCCAGATAACTATGGCTACACCTTC.

The chain carries TRBV7-2 and TRBJ2-1, with TRBD2 identical over 7 bases. The ends lost 0 bases at V and 2 bases at J; junction bases unmatched: 4. The CDR3 covers 16 residues. Germline lookup yields CDR1 SGHTA and CDR2 FQGNSA. For the CDR3, the DNA is TGTGCCAGCAGCTTAGCTAGCGGGTACACCTACAATGAGCAGTTCTTC. Residues: CASSLASGYTYNEQFF.

The gene calls are TRBV7-2 and TRBJ2-2, with 8 nucleotides matching TRBD2. V was clipped by 4 bases and J by 3 bases; unmatched bases: 7. CDR1 and CDR2 from the germline V gene are SGHTA and FQGNSA. The CDR3 runs 16 residues. The CDR3 DNA sequence: TGTGCCAGCAGCTCCCCCCCGGGACTAGACACCGGGGAGCTGTTTTTT. As protein: CASSSPPGLDTGELFF.

This chain connects TRBV9 to TRBJ1-1, with D perhaps TRBD1 (5 bases). CDR3 length equals 15 residues. Trimming removed 4 bases at V and 3 bases at J, with 16 bases between. Germline CDR1 and CDR2: SGDLS and YYNGEE. As DNA, the CDR3 is TGTGCCAGCAGCCTGAGTGAAGGGGTTCACACTGAAGCTTTCTTT. It codes for CASSLSEGVHTEAFF.

CDR3 sequence reads: CASIGAEAFF. The CDR3 bases are TGCGCCAGCATCGGAGCTGAAGCTTTCTTT. The rearrangement uses TRBV10-1 and TRBJ1-1; D not certain. This CDR3 comprises 10 residues. In germline, CDR1 is WNHNN, CDR2 SYGVQD (reference sequence). Trimming shortened V by 7 bases and J by 6 bases, and 6 bases separated the two germline ends.

This clone was recorded once. CDR3 coding DNA: TGTGCCAGCAGCCCGGACAGGGGGAACGAGCAGTACTTC. This gives the protein CASSPDRGNEQYF. This chain links TRBV7-8 with TRBJ2-7; 10 bases are shared with TRBD1. Trimming took 5 bases from V and 5 from J; bases not matched to a gene: 3. This CDR3 is built from 13 residues. In germline, CDR1 is SGHVS, CDR2 FQNEAQ.

As DNA, the CDR3 is TGTGCCAGCAGTCCCCGGACAGGGTGGTTCGATGGCTACACCTTC. Translating it yields CASSPRTGWFDGYTF. The chain couples TRBV6-5 to TRBJ1-2, with TRBD1 matching over 8 bases. The CDR3 contains 15 residues. The J segment lost 6 bases and the V segment lost 5 bases, leaving 11 bases of the junction unmatched. Germline lookup yields CDR1 MNHEY and CDR2 SVGAGI.

The chain joins TRBV4-1 to TRBJ1-6; tentatively, D is TRBD1 (5 bases). V lost 0 bases, J lost 6 bases, and 18 bases lay in between. Germline V gives CDR1 MGHRA, CDR2 YSYEKL. The CDR3 sequence is 18 residues long. For the CDR3, the DNA is TGCGCCAGCAGCCAAGAAGTGTTCCGGCAGCAGGGTAATTCACCCCTCCACTTT. It is translated as CASSQEVFRQQGNSPLHF.

The V call is TRBV5-1, the J call TRBJ1-1, with 9 bases fitting TRBD1. V lost 3 bases and J lost 1; bases outside the gene matches: 7. Germline CDR1 SGHRS, CDR2 YFSETQ. CDR3 length equals 16 residues. The CDR3 loop reads CASSSGTGYGNTEAFF. The CDR3 DNA follows: TGCGCCAGCAGCTCCGGGACAGGGTACGGGAACACTGAAGCTTTCTTT.